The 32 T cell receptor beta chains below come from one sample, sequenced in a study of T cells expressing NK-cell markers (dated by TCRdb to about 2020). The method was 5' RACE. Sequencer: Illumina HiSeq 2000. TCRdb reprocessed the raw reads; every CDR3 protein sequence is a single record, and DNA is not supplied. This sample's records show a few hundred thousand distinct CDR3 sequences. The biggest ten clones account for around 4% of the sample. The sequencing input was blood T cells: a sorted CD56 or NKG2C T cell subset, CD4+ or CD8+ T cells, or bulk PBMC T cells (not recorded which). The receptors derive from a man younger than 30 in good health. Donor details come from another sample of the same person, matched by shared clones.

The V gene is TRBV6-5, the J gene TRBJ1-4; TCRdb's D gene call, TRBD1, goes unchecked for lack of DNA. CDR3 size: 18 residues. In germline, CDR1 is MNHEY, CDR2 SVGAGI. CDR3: CASSYAGPGQGSNEKLFF.

CDR3 residues: CASGGQGRVGETQYF. The rearrangement uses TRBV5-5 and TRBJ2-5; no DNA is available, so the TRBD1 call from TCRdb remains unchecked. Germline CDR1 reads SGHKS; CDR2 reads YYEKEE (reference sequence). The CDR3 loop spans 15 amino acids.

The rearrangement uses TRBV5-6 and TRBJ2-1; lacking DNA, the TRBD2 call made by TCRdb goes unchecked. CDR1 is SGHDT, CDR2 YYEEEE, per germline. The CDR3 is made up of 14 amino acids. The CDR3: CASIHGAYRREQFF.

The CDR3 reads CASSLTGTSNIDEQFF. The chain employs TRBV5-1 and TRBJ2-1; the TCRdb call, TRBD2, lacks DNA for checking. Germline V lookup: CDR1 SGHRS, CDR2 YFSETQ. The CDR3 loop spans 16 amino acids.

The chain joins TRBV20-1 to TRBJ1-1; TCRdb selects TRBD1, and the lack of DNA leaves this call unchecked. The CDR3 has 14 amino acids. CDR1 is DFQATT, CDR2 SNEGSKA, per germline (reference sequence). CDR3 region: CSARKTGANTEAFF.

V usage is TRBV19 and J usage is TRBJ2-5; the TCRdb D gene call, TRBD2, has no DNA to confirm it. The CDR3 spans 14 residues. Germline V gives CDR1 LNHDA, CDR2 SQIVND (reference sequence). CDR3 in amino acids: CASGTRGIQETQYF.

The CDR3 region is CASSFVGEIYNEQFF. The chain employs TRBV5-5 and TRBJ2-1; the TCRdb call, TRBD1, lacks DNA for checking. The CDR3 is 15 residues long. In germline, CDR1 is SGHKS, CDR2 YYEKEE (reference sequence).

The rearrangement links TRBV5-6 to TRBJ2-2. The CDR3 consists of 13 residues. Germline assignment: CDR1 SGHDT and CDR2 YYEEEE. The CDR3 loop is CASSPLTTGELFF.

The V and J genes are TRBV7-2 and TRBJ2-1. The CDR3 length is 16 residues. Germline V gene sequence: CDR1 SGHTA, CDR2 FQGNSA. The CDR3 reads CASSQNTGAPYNEQFF.

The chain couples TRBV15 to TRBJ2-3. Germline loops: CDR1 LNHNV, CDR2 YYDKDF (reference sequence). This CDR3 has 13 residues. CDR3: CATKEDHTDTQYF.

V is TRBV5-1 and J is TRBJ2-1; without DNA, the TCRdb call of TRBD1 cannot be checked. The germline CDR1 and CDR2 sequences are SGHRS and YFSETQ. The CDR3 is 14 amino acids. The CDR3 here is CASGRTSTYNEQFF.

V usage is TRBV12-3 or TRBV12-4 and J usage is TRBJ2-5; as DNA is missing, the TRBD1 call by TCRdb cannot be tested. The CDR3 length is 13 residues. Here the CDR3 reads CASSSQGSETQYF.

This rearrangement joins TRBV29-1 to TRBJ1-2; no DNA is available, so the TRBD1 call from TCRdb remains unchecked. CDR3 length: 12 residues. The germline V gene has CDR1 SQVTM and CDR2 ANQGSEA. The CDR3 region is CSVTDSPAGYTF.

The CDR3 sequence is CAWSVWTSGANNEQFF. The chain joins TRBV30 to TRBJ2-1; with no DNA, the TCRdb D assignment of TRBD2 cannot be verified. Germline lookup yields CDR1 GTSNPN and CDR2 SVGIG (reference sequence). The CDR3 runs to 16 residues.

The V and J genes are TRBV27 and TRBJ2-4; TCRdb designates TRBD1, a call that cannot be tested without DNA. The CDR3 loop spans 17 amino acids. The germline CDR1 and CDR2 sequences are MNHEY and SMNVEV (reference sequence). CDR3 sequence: CASSLSYRGVAKNIQYF.

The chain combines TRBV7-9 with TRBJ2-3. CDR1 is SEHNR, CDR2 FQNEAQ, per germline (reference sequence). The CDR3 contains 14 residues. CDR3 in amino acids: CASSSLGRRDTQYF.

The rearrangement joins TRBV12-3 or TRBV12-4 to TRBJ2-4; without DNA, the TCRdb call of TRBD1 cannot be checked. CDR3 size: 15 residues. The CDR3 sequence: CASTRGTGGANIQYF.

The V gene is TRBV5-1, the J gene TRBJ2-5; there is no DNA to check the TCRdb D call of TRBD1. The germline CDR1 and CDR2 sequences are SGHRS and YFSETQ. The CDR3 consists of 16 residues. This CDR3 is CASSLGPRDNEETQYF.

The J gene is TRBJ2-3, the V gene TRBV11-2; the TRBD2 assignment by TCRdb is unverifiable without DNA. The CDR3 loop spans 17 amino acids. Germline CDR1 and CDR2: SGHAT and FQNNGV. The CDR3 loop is CASSSRLAGASEDTQYF.

CDR3 residues: CAIKYFTGELFF. The J gene is TRBJ2-2, the V gene TRBV7-9. The CDR3 extends over 12 amino acids. Germline CDR1 is SEHNR and CDR2 is FQNEAQ (reference sequence). The whole variable domain, remainder taken from reference TRBV7-9 and TRBJ2-2, is DTGVSQNPRHKITKRGQNVTFRCDPISEHNRLYWYRQTLGQGPEFLTYFQNEAQLEKSRLLSDRFSAERPKGSFSTLEIQRTEQGDSAMYLCAIKYFTGELFFGEGSRLTVL.

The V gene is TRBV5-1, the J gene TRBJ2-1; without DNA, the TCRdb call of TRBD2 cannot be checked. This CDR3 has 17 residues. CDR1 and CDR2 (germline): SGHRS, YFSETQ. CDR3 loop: CASSPDLAGGPMNEQFF. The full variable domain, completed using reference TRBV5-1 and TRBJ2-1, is KAGVTQTPRYLIKTRGQQVTLSCSPISGHRSVSWYQQTPGQGLQFLFEYFSETQRNKGNFPGRFSGRQFSNSRSEMNVSTLELGDSALYLCASSPDLAGGPMNEQFFGPGTRLTVL.

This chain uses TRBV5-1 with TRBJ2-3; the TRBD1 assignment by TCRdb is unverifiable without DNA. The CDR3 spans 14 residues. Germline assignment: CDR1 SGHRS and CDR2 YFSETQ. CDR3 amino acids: CASTDSLPPDTQYF.

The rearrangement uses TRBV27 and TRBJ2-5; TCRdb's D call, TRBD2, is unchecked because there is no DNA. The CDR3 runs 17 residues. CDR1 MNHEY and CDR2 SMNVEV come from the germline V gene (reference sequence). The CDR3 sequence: CASSLSFLAGGQETQYF.

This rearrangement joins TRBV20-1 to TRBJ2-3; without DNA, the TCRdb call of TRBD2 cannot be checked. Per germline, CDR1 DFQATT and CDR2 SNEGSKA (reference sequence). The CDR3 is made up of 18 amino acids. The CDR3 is CSARGGTSGNGFPDTQYF.

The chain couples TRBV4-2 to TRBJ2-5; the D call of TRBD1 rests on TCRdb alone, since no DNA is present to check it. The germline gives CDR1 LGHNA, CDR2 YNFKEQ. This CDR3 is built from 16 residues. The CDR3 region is CASSQGDPGVYETQYF.

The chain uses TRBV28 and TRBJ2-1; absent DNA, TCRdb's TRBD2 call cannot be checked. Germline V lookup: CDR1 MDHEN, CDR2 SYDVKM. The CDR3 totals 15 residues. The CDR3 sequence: CASRGLAETHNEQFF.

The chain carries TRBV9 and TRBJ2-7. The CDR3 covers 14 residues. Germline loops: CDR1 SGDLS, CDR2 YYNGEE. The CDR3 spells CASSVEGTADEQYF.

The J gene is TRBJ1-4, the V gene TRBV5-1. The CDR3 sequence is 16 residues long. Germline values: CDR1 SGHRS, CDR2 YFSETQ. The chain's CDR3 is CASSLGGEEGNEKLFF.

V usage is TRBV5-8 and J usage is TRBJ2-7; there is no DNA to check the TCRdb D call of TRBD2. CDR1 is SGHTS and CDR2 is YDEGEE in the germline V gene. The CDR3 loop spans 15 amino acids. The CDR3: CASSFRALRTYEQYF.

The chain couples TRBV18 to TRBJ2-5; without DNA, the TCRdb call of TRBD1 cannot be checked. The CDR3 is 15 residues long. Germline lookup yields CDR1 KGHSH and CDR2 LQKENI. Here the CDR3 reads CASSPQPTGKETQYF.

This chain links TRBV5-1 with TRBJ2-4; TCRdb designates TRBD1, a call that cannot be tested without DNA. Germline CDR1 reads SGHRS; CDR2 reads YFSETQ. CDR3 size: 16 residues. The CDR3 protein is CASSPRGTLAKNIQYF.

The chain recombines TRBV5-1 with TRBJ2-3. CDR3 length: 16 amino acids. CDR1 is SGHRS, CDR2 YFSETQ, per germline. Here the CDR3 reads CASSLADLYYTDTQYF.